The clone carrying this T cell receptor beta chain has only a few counts. The antigen remains undetermined. This record belongs to a study of CD8 T cells in ankylosing spondylitis. Germline V gene lookup returns CDR1 LNHNV and CDR2 YYDKDF (reference sequence). V lost 5 bases and J lost 0, with 8 bases in between. CDR3 length equals 13 residues. Libraries of TCR beta came from quantitative 5'-RACE with molecular barcodes. TCRdb reanalysed the 5' RACE reads using MiXCR and keeps one entry per CDR3 protein. The sample lists around 160,000 distinct CDR3 sequences; approximately 10% were seen once. Study-level results: Disease-linked clones were found to be CD8+ and relatively rare in peripheral blood. Clones linked to disease were reported to show significant enrichment in matched ankylosing spondylitis synovial fluid.

The sequenced material came from blood, either unsorted or a sorted T cell fraction (not recorded which). This clonotype was obtained from a male donor with ankylosing spondylitis or in good health (not recorded which). V usage is TRBV15 and J usage is TRBJ2-7, with D hard to call. The CDR3 is CATSETLSYEQYF. CDR3 sequence (DNA): TGTGCCACCAGCGAGACACTCTCCTACGAGCAGTACTTC.